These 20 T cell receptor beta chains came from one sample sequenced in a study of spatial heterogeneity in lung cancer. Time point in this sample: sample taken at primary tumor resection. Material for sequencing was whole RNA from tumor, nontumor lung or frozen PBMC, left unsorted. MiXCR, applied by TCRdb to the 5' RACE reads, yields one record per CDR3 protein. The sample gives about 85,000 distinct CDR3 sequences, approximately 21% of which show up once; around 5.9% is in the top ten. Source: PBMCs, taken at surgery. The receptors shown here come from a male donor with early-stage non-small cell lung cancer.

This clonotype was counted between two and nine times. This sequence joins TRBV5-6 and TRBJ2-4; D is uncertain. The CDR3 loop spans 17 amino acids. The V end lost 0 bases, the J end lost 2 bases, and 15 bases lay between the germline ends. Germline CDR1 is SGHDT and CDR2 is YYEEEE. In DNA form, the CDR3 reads TGTGCCAGCAGCTTGGGAGACGGGCTGCAGTCCAAAAACATTCAGTACTTC. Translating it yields CASSLGDGLQSKNIQYF.

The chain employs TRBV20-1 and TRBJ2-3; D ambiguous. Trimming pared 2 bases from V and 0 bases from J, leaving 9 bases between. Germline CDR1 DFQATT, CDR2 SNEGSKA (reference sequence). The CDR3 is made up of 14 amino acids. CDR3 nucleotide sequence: TGCAGTGCTAGACCTGACCCTAGCACAGATACGCAGTATTTT. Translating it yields CSARPDPSTDTQYF.

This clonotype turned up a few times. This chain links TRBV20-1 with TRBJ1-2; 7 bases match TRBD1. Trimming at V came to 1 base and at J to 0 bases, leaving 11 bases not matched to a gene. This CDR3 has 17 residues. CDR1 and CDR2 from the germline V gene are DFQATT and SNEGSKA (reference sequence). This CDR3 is CSARGYSGTEANYGYTF. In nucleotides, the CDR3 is TGCAGTGCTAGAGGCTACTCCGGGACAGAGGCTAACTATGGCTACACCTTC.

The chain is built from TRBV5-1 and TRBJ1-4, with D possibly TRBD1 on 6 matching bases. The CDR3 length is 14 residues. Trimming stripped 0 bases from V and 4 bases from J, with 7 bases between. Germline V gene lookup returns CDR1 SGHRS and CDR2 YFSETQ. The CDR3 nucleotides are TGCGCCAGCAGCTTGGTAGGGGGTAATGAAAAACTGTTTTTT. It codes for CASSLVGGNEKLFF.

CDR3 region: CASSKGTGGRDEQFF. In nucleotides, the CDR3 is TGTGCCAGCAGTAAAGGGACAGGGGGCAGGGATGAGCAGTTCTTC. V is TRBV6-2 or TRBV6-3 and J is TRBJ2-1; 12 nucleotides align to TRBD1. This CDR3 contains 15 residues. Germline V CDR1 and CDR2: MNHEY, SVGEGT. V was clipped by 5 bases and J by 8 bases; unmatched bases: 7.

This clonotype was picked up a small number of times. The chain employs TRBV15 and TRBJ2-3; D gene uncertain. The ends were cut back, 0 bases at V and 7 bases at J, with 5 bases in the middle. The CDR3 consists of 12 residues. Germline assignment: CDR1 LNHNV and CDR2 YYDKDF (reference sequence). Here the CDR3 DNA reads TGTGCCACCAGCAGAGATCGAAATACGCAGTATTTT. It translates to CATSRDRNTQYF. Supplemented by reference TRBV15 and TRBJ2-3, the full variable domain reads DAMVIQNPRYQVTQFGKPVTLSCSQTLNHNVMYWYQQKSSQAPKLLFHYYDKDFNNEADTPDNFQSRRPNTSFCFLDIRSPGLGDTAMYLCATSRDRNTQYFGPGTRLTVL.

As DNA, the CDR3 is TGTGCCAGCAGTCGATTAGCGGGAGGCACCAATGAGCAGTTCTTC. Protein: CASSRLAGGTNEQFF. The V call is TRBV12-3 or TRBV12-4, the J call TRBJ2-1, with 10 positions matching TRBD2. The CDR3 length is 15 residues. The V gene end was trimmed by 5 bases and the J gene end by 6 bases; junction bases not matched to a gene: 7.

In DNA form, the CDR3 reads TGCAGTGCTAGAGATCAAGGGGCGCGGAGTCAGCCCCAGCATTTT. Residues: CSARDQGARSQPQHF. This rearrangement joins TRBV20-1 to TRBJ1-5, with D possibly TRBD1 on 5 matching bases. CDR3 length: 15 amino acids. Germline-derived CDR1 and CDR2 are DFQATT and SNEGSKA (reference sequence). V lost 0 bases and J lost 6, with 15 bases in between.

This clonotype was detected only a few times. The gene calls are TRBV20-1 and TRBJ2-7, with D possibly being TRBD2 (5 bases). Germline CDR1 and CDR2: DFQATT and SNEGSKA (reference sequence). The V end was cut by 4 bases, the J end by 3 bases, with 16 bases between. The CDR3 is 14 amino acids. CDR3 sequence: CSAIETGKNYEQYF. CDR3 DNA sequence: TGCAGTGCTATAGAGACCGGGAAGAACTACGAGCAGTACTTC.

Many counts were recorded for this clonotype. The CDR3 protein is CASTRSPVTPLHF. The CDR3 region has the DNA TGTGCCAGCACCCGGTCTCCCGTTACGCCCCTCCACTTT. The chain uses TRBV28 and TRBJ1-6; D is undetermined. Germline loops: CDR1 MDHEN, CDR2 SYDVKM. Deletions cut 7 bases from V and 13 bases from J, with 17 bases between. The CDR3 contains 13 residues.

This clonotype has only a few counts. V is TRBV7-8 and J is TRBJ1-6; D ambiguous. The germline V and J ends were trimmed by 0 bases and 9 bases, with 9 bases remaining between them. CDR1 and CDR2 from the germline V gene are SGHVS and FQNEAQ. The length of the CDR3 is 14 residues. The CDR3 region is CASSLAQYGSPLHF. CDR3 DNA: TGTGCCAGCAGCTTAGCACAGTACGGTTCACCCCTCCACTTT.

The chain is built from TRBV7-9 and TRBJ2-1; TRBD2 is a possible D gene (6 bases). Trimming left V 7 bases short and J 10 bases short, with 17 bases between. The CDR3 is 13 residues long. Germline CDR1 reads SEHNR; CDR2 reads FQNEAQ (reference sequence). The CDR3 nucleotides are TGTGCCAGCACCATACATGGGCTAGCGGAGCAGTTCTTC. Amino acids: CASTIHGLAEQFF.

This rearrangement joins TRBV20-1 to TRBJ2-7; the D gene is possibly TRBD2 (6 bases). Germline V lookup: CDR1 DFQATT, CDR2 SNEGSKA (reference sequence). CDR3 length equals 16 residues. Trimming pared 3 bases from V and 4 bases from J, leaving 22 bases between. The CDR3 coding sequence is TGCAGTGCTAGTACGTCCCTTGGGGGGAGTGGATACGAGCAGTACTTC. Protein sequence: CSASTSLGGSGYEQYF.

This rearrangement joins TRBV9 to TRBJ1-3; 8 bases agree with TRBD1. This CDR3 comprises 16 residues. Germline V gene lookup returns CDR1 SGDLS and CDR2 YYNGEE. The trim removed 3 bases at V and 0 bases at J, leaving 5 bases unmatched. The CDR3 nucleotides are TGTGCCAGCAGCGGCCCCCAGGGGGCCTCTGGAAACACCATATATTTT. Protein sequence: CASSGPQGASGNTIYF.

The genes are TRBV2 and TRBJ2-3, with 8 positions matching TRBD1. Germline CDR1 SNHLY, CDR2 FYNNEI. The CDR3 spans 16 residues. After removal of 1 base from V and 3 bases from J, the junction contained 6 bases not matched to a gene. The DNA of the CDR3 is TGTGCCAGCAGTGAAGGGACAGGGTTAGGGACAGATACGCAGTATTTT. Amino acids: CASSEGTGLGTDTQYF.

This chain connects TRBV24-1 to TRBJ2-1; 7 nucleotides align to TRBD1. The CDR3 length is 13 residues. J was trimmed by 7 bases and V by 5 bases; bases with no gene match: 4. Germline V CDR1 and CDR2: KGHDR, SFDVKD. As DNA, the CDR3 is TGTGCCACCAGTGGGAAACAGGGGAATGAGCAGTTCTTC. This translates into CATSGKQGNEQFF.

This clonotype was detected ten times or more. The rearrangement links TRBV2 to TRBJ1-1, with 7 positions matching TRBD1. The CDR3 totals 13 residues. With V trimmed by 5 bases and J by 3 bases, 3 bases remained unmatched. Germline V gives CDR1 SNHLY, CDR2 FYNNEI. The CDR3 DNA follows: TGTGCCAGCAGTCGGGACAGCTACACTGAAGCTTTCTTT. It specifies CASSRDSYTEAFF.

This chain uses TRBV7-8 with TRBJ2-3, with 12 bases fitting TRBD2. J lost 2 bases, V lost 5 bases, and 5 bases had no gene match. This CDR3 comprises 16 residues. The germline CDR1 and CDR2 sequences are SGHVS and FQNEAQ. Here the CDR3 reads CASSIGLAGTTDTQYF. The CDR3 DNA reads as TGTGCCAGCAGCATCGGACTAGCGGGGACCACAGATACGCAGTATTTT.

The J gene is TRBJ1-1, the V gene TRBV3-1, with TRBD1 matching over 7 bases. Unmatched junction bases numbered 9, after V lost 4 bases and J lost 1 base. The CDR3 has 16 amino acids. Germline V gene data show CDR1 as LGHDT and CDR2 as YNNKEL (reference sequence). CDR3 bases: TGTGCCAGCAGCCCCGGGTTGGGACAGAAGAACACTGAAGCTTTCTTT. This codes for CASSPGLGQKNTEAFF.

CDR3 amino acids: CASKVSSTPPYNEQFF. The CDR3, as DNA: TGTGCCAGCAAAGTTTCAAGCACACCTCCTTACAATGAGCAGTTCTTC. The chain joins TRBV2 to TRBJ2-1, with D unresolved. The ends were cut back, 7 bases at V and 4 bases at J, with 20 bases in the middle. The CDR3 covers 16 residues. The germline V gene encodes CDR1 SNHLY and CDR2 FYNNEI.